The rows below give T cell receptor beta chains drawn from one sample of a study of CD8 T cells in Susac syndrome. TCRdb re-derived calls from the immunoSEQ multiplex PCR reads in MiXCR, one entry per CDR3 protein. The repertoire holds tens of thousands of distinct CDR3 sequences, with roughly 94% as singletons. Sequences were obtained from CD8+ T cells from PBMCs. These receptor sequences come from a human donor with Susac syndrome. The CDR3 runs from the conserved cysteine through the conserved F or W.

V	J	CDR3
TRBV3-1	TRBJ2-7	CASSQGPQGLAWEQYF
TRBV4-1	TRBJ2-3	CASSQNTGGSTDTQYF
TRBV20-1	TRBJ1-2	CSARGGWAGYTF
TRBV29-1	TRBJ2-5	CSMIETQYF
TRBV20-1	TRBJ2-1	CSARDRGTSGAYNEQFF
TRBV29-1	TRBJ2-1	CSVPRAPYNEQFF
TRBV18	TRBJ1-1	CASSPDPANTEAFF
TRBV7-9	TRBJ2-5	CASSSGIGPETQYF
TRBV7-6	TRBJ2-7	CASSLAAAGHEQYF
TRBV3-1	TRBJ1-1	CASSRMNTEAFF
TRBV2	TRBJ2-5	CASTLGRSGEETQYF
TRBV25-1	TRBJ2-5	CASSEVETQYF
TRBV27	TRBJ2-2	CASRGAGAGELFF
TRBV4-2	TRBJ2-1	CASSHAQDEQFF
TRBV9	TRBJ2-7	CASKQGAYEQYF
TRBV9	TRBJ2-3	CASSDLLGDTQYF
TRBV29-1	TRBJ2-1	CSVVGVNYNEQFF
TRBV10-3	TRBJ2-7	CAIRWTGNEQYF
TRBV20-1	TRBJ2-7	CSAPDLANYSYEQYF
TRBV5-1	TRBJ2-5	CASSPHRETGDQETQYF
TRBV29-1	TRBJ2-6	CSVEASDSGANVLTF
TRBV4-1	TRBJ1-2	CASSQVGPNYGYTF
TRBV11-3	TRBJ2-7	CASSQRAQYF
TRBV4-1	TRBJ2-7	CASSQTQGGPPATWYF
TRBV29-1	TRBJ1-2	CSVTDAFYGYTF
TRBV19	TRBJ2-1	CASSIQLADSYNEQFF
TRBV28	TRBJ2-5	CASSKDRDQETQYF
TRBV29-1	TRBJ2-3	CSVEPGEWSTDTQYF
TRBV11-1	TRBJ2-3	CASSFRGTDTQYF
TRBV7-6	TRBJ2-7	CASSPGLAASYEQYF
TRBV20-1	TRBJ1-1	CSARQGGTEAFF
TRBV18	TRBJ1-2	CASSPGQGYYGYTF
TRBV3-1	TRBJ2-7	CASSQGSFYEQYF
TRBV27	TRBJ1-1	CASRTGNENTEAFF
TRBV2	TRBJ2-7	CASSEAWGQFPIYEQYF
TRBV12-3/TRBV12-4	TRBJ2-2	CASRWTGGAGELFF
TRBV20-1	TRBJ2-7	CSADTSGAYEQYF
TRBV29-1	TRBJ1-1	CSVEAGNTEAFF
TRBV4-3	TRBJ2-1	CASSQDLGSSYNEQFF
TRBV5-6	TRBJ2-2	CASSPVGGELFF
TRBV7-9	TRBJ2-7	CASSLNHEQYF
TRBV11-2	TRBJ2-5	CASSSDGETQYF
TRBV7-6	TRBJ2-7	CASSLAGSEQYF
TRBV28	TRBJ1-2	CASSFGGTGYTF
TRBV9	TRBJ1-5	CASSVGGGNNQPQHF
TRBV29-1	TRBJ1-1	CSVVGREPEAFF
TRBV14	TRBJ2-5	CASSQALGTSGETQYF
TRBV27	TRBJ2-5	CASSFISSGETQYF
TRBV5-6	TRBJ2-2	CASSAGGTGELFF
TRBV6-2/TRBV6-3	TRBJ1-2	CASSPGDVDGYTF
TRBV6-2/TRBV6-3	TRBJ2-7	CASSPSGARYEQYF
TRBV2	TRBJ2-2	CASCDSLVRELFF
TRBV9	TRBJ2-1	CASSAAGHEQFF
TRBV9	TRBJ2-1	CASSVGAGAGNEQFF
TRBV25-1	TRBJ2-7	CASSVAPYEQYF
TRBV12-3/TRBV12-4	TRBJ2-3	CASSLGPGDTQYF
TRBV13	TRBJ1-1	CASSTTTGTTEAFF
TRBV11-2	TRBJ2-5	CASSQTGGQETQYF
TRBV28	TRBJ1-2	CASSERSNYGYTF
TRBV5-1	TRBJ2-1	CASSLGLAASSYNEQFF